The rows below give T cell receptor beta chains drawn from one sample of a study of T cells in localized non-small cell lung cancer. The repertoire was sequenced with immunoSEQ multiplex PCR; TCRdb's copy has only in-frame clones and lacks some. Of about 2,300 clones listed, approximately 24% are singletons. The sequencing here drew on lung tumor tissue, taken before any cancer treatment. The receptors were sampled from a woman aged 40-75 years with stage II squamous cell lung carcinoma. Both conserved end residues are part of each CDR3. The D gene is left open where the match is weak. Size values are once, few and many counts, or a class for expanded clones, and some rows have none.

abundance,d_gene,j_gene,v_gene,CDR3nt,CDR3aa
few,NA,TRBJ1-1,TRBV11-3,TGTGCCAGCAGCTTCGCAGGGAAGATGAACACTGAAGCTTTCTTT,CASSFAGKMNTEAFF
NA,TRBD1,TRBJ2-5,TRBV30,TGTGCCTGGGGGGACAGGTTAGTGGAGACCCAGTACTTC,CAWGDRLVETQYF
NA,NA,TRBJ1-2,TRBV19,TGTGCCAGTAGTATAGATCTTGGGGCAGCCGGGTATGGCTACACCTTC,CASSIDLGAAGYGYTF
NA,TRBD1,TRBJ1-5,TRBV6-8,TGTGCCAGCACCGGGGACAGGGGGCGCAAGAATCAGCCCCAGCATTTT,CASTGDRGRKNQPQHF
medium-sized,NA,TRBJ1-2,TRBV12-2,TGTGCAAGTCGCTTAGATCGGGGGAATGGGGACGGCTACACCTTC,CASRLDRGNGDGYTF
NA,NA,TRBJ1-2,TRBV19,TGTGCCAGTAGTTTCGGAGCTTTGGGGGGCTACACCTTC,CASSFGALGGYTF
NA,NA,TRBJ1-2,TRBV12-2,TGTGCCACCCTGTCTTTAGCAGGCGAGAACTATGGCTACACCTTC,CATLSLAGENYGYTF
few,NA,TRBJ2-7,TRBV28,TGTGCCAGCTCCAACTTTGGACAGACTACCTACGAGCAGTACTTC,CASSNFGQTTYEQYF
few,TRBD1,TRBJ2-1,TRBV6-8,TGTGCCAGCAGTGGACAGGGGGTAAGAAGTGAGCAGTTCTTC,CASSGQGVRSEQFF
few,TRBD1,TRBJ2-2,TRBV6-8,TGTGCCAGCAGTCCGACCGGGACAGGGAACACCGGGGAGCTGTTTTTT,CASSPTGTGNTGELFF
large,NA,TRBJ2-3,TRBV25-1,TGTGCCAGCAGTGAGGGCAGGGAGACAGATACGCAGTATTTT,CASSEGRETDTQYF
few,NA,TRBJ2-2,TRBV11-3,TGTGCCAGCAGCCCGGGACTTATCACCGGGGAGCTGTTTTTT,CASSPGLITGELFF
few,NA,TRBJ1-3,TRBV23-1,TGCGCCAGCAGCTTGGGCACAGAGACTGGAAACACCATATATTTT,CASSLGTETGNTIYF
few,NA,TRBJ2-7,TRBV30,TGTGCCTGGAGTGCCGGGACCACCAACGAGCAGTACTTC,CAWSAGTTNEQYF
NA,NA,TRBJ1-2,TRBV28,TGTGCCAGCAGTTTATTTGGGAAGGGGGGGAACTATGGCTACACCTTC,CASSLFGKGGNYGYTF
NA,NA,TRBJ1-2,TRBV28,TGTGCCAGCAGCCCTGGCGGGACGTATGGCTACACCTTC,CASSPGGTYGYTF
medium-sized,TRBD1,TRBJ2-7,TRBV6-8,TGTGCCAGCAGTCCTGAGGGACAGATAAAGTACTTC,CASSPEGQIKYF
few,TRBD1,TRBJ1-1,TRBV9,TGTGCCAGCAGCGCCCTGGGACAGGGCTTCTATAACACTGAAGCTTTCTTT,CASSALGQGFYNTEAFF
NA,NA,TRBJ1-2,TRBV16,TGTGCCAGCAGCTCGGACAGCACTAACTATGGCTACACCTTC,CASSSDSTNYGYTF
NA,NA,TRBJ1-2,TRBV6-7,TGTGCCAGCAGAATGAGCGGTGGCTACACCTTC,CASRMSGGYTF
NA,TRBD1,TRBJ1-4,TRBV19,TGTGCCAGTAGTTCATCCGGGACAGTGAATGAAAAACTGTTTTTT,CASSSSGTVNEKLFF
NA,NA,TRBJ2-2,TRBV30,TGTGCCTGGAGAATGTTGAGGTTTTTTCTTTCGTCTGCCGGGGAGCTGTTTTTT,CAWRMLRFFLSSAGELFF
few,TRBD1,TRBJ1-5,TRBV6-8,TGTGCCAGCAGTACCCGGACAGGGTCGAGCAATCAGCCCCAGCATTTT,CASSTRTGSSNQPQHF
NA,TRBD1,TRBJ1-6,TRBV6-8,TGTGCCAGCACCTGGGACAGGCCGAATTCACCCCTCCACTTT,CASTWDRPNSPLHF
NA,TRBD1,TRBJ2-7,TRBV30,TGTGCCTGGAGTCCCGACAGGGTGGGGGAGCAGTACTTC,CAWSPDRVGEQYF
few,TRBD1,TRBJ1-2,TRBV6-8,TGTGCCAGCAGTACGGGACAGGGTCTCGGCTACACCTTC,CASSTGQGLGYTF
few,TRBD1,TRBJ2-7,TRBV11-3,TGTGCCAGCAGCCCGACAGGGGGTACGTACGAGCAGTACTTC,CASSPTGGTYEQYF
many,TRBD1,TRBJ1-6,TRBV11-3,TGTGCCAGCAGCCCCCCGGGACAGGGATATTCACCCCTCCACTTT,CASSPPGQGYSPLHF
few,NA,TRBJ2-2,TRBV30,TGTGCCTGGAGCGGACCGATACCTAGCGGGGAGCTGTTTTTT,CAWSGPIPSGELFF
few,TRBD1,TRBJ2-5,TRBV29-1,TGCAGCGTAGTGGACAGGGTCGGGTACCAAGAGACCCAGTACTTC,CSVVDRVGYQETQYF
once,TRBD1,TRBJ1-4,TRBV5-1,TGCGCCAGCAGCTTGGGGGGTGACAGGGTTGAAAAACTGTTTTTT,CASSLGGDRVEKLFF
medium-sized,NA,TRBJ2-7,TRBV6-8,TGTGCCAGCAGTTACTCGAGGTGGACGGGATATCTCGAGCAGTACTTC,CASSYSRWTGYLEQYF
medium-sized,NA,TRBJ2-6,TRBV11-3,TGTGCCAGCACCCAGGTACGGAACTCTGGGGCCAACGTCCTGACTTTC,CASTQVRNSGANVLTF
NA,NA,TRBJ2-3,TRBV7-5,TGTGCCAGCAGCCATAGCGGGAGAGAAGATACGCAGTATTTT,CASSHSGREDTQYF
NA,TRBD1,TRBJ1-2,TRBV11-3,TGTGCCAGCAGCTTAGGAGACAGGGCGGGCGGCTACACCTTC,CASSLGDRAGGYTF
few,NA,TRBJ1-5,TRBV30,TGTGCCTGGAGTGTGGGCCAGAGCAATCAGCCCCAGCATTTT,CAWSVGQSNQPQHF
few,NA,TRBJ2-4,TRBV30,TGTGCCTGGAGTAATGGGATGGTGGCCAAAAACATTCAGTACTTC,CAWSNGMVAKNIQYF
few,NA,TRBJ1-1,TRBV6-8,TGTGCCAGCAGTTACGACACGTGGATGGCTGAAGCTTTCTTT,CASSYDTWMAEAFF
NA,TRBD1,TRBJ1-2,TRBV5-1,TGCGCCAGCAGCCTGACCGTTACAGGGAGGGGGCACTATGGCTACACCTTC,CASSLTVTGRGHYGYTF
medium-sized,TRBD1,TRBJ1-3,TRBV4-1,TGCGCCAGCAGCCAGGGGGTCGGGACAGGGGGCGCAGGGGTTGGAAACACCATATATTTT,CASSQGVGTGGAGVGNTIYF
few,NA,TRBJ1-5,TRBV6-8,TGTGCCAGCAGTGGTGGCGGTGGGAGACGTTATCAGCCCCAGCATTTT,CASSGGGGRRYQPQHF
NA,NA,TRBJ2-5,TRBV18,TGTGCCAGCTCAGGTGGCTTGTCGGGAGAGACCCAGTACTTC,CASSGGLSGETQYF